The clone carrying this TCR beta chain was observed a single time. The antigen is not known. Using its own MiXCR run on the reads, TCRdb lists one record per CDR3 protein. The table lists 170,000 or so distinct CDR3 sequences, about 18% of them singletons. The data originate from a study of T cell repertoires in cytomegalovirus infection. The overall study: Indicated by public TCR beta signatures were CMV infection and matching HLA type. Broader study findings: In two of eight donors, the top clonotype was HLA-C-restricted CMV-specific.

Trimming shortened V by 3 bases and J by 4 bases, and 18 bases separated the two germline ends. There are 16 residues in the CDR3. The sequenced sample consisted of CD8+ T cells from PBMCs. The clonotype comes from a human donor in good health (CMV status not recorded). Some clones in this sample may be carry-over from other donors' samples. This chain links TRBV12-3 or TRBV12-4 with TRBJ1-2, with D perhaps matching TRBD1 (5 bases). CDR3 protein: CASSFSGGSSGYGYTF. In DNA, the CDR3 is TGTGCCAGCAGTTTTTCTGGGGGATCGAGCGGCTATGGCTACACCTTC.